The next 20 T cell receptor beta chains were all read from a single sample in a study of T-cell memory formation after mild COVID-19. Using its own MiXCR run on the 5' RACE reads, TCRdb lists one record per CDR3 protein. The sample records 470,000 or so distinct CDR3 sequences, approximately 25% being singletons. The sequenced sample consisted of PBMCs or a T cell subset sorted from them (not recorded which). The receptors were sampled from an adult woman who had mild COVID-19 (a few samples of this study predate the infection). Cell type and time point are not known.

CDR3 loop: CASSSSRLAQHF. DNA for the CDR3: TGTGCCAGCAGTTCCAGTCGGCTGGCCCAGCATTTT. The rearrangement joins TRBV12-3 or TRBV12-4 to TRBJ1-5; D gene uncertain. This CDR3 spans 12 amino acids. With 4 bases removed from V and 11 bases from J, the gap between germline ends came to 12 bases.

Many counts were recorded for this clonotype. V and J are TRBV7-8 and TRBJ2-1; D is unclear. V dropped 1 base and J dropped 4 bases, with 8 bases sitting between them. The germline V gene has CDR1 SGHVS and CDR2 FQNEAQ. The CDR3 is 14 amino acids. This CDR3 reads CASSLGGYYNEQFF. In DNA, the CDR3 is TGTGCCAGCAGCTTAGGAGGCTATTACAATGAGCAGTTCTTC.

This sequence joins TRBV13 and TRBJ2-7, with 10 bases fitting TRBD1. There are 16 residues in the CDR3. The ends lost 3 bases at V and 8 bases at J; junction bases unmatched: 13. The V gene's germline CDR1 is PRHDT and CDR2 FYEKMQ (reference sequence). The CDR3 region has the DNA TGTGCCAGCAGCTTCACCGAGGAGGACAGGGGGGAAAAGCAGTACTTC. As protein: CASSFTEEDRGEKQYF.

CDR3 sequence reads: CASRVQGWYTF. As DNA, the CDR3 is TGTGCCAGCAGAGTACAGGGGTGGTACACCTTC. The J gene is TRBJ1-2, the V gene TRBV12-3 or TRBV12-4; 7 bases match TRBD1. With V trimmed by 6 bases and J by 11 bases, 6 bases remained unmatched. The CDR3 contains 11 residues.

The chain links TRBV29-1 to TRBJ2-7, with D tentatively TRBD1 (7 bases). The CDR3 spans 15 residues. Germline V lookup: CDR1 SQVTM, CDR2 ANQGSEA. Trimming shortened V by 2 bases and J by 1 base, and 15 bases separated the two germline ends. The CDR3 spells CSVEYAGGLSYEQYF. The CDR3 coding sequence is TGCAGCGTTGAATACGCAGGGGGGCTTTCCTACGAGCAGTACTTC.

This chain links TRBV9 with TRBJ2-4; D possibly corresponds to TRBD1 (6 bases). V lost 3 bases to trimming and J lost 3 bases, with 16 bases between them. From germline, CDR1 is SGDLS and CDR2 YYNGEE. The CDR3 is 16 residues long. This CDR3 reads CASSGGLQGVKNIQYF. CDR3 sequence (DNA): TGTGCCAGCAGCGGAGGATTACAGGGTGTCAAAAACATTCAGTACTTC.

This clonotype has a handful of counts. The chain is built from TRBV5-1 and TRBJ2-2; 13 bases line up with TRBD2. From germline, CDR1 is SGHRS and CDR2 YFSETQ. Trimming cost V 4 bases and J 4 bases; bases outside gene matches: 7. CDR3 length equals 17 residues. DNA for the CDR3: TGCGCCAGCAGCCTAACTAGCGGGGGGGCCGGCACCGGGGAGCTGTTTTTT. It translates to CASSLTSGGAGTGELFF. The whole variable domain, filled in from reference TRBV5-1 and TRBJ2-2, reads KAGVTQTPRYLIKTRGQQVTLSCSPISGHRSVSWYQQTPGQGLQFLFEYFSETQRNKGNFPGRFSGRQFSNSRSEMNVSTLELGDSALYLCASSLTSGGAGTGELFFGEGSRLTVL.

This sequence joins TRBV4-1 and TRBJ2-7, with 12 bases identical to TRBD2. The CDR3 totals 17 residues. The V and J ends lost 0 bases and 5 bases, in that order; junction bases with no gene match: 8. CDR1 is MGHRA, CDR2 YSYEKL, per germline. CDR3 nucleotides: TGCGCCAGCAGCCAAGATCTCTCTAGCGGGGGGGTAAACGAGCAGTACTTC. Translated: CASSQDLSSGGVNEQYF.

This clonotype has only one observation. The CDR3 here is CSAIALDRGSYNEQFF. CDR3 bases: TGCAGTGCTATAGCCTTGGACCGCGGCTCCTACAATGAGCAGTTCTTC. The chain employs TRBV20-1 and TRBJ2-1, with D hard to call. The CDR3 loop spans 16 amino acids. The V end lost 4 bases, the J end lost 0 bases, and 16 bases lay between the germline ends. Germline V CDR1 and CDR2: DFQATT, SNEGSKA (reference sequence).

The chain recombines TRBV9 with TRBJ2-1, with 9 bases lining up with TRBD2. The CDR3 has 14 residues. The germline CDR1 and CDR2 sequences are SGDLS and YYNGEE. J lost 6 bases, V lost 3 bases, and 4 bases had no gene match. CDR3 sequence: CASSAGLASNEQFF. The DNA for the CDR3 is TGTGCCAGCAGCGCGGGACTAGCTTCCAATGAGCAGTTCTTC.

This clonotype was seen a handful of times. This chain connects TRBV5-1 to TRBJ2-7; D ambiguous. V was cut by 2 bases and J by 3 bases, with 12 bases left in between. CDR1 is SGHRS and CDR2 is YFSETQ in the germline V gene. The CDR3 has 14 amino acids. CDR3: CASSFLDGYYEQYF. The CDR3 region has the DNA TGCGCCAGCAGCTTCTTAGACGGATACTACGAGCAGTACTTC.

CDR3 bases: TGTGCCACCATGTTGACAGGCGACACTGAAGCTTTCTTT. Residues: CATMLTGDTEAFF. This chain joins TRBV24-1 and TRBJ1-1; D may be TRBD1 (6 bases). Trimming cost V 8 bases and J 3 bases, with 12 bases left between them. Germline V gives CDR1 KGHDR, CDR2 SFDVKD. This CDR3 is 13 amino acids long.

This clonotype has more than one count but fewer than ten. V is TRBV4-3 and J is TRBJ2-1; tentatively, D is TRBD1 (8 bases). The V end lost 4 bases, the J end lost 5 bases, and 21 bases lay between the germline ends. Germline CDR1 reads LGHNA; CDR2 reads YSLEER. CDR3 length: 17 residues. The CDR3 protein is CASSRLGGTGRDNEQFF. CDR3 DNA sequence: TGCGCCAGCAGCCGATTGGGGGGGACAGGTCGGGACAATGAGCAGTTCTTC.

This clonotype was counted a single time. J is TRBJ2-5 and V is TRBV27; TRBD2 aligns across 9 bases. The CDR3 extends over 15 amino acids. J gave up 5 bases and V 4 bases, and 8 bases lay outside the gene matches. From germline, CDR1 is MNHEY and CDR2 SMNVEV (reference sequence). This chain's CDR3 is CASSSMVAGEETQYF. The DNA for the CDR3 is TGTGCCAGCAGTTCCATGGTAGCGGGAGAGGAGACCCAGTACTTC.

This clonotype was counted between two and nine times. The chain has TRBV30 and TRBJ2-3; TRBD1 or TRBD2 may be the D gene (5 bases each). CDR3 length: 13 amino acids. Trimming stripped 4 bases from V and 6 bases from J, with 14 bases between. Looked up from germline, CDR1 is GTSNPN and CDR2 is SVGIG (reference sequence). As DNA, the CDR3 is TGTGCCTGGAACCGCAGGGAGAGGGATACGCAGTATTTT. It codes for CAWNRRERDTQYF.

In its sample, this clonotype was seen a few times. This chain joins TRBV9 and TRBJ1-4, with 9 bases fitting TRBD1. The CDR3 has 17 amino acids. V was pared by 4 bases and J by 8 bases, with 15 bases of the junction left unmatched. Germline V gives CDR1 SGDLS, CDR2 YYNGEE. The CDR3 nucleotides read TGTGCCAGCAGCCCGCCGGGACAGGGCGCGGGGGTGGAAAAACTGTTTTTT. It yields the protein CASSPPGQGAGVEKLFF.

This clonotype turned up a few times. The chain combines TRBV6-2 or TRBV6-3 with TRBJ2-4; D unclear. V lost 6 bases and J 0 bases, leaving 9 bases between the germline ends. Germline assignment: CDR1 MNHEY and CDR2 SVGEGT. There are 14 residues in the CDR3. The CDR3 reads CASRPDLAKNIQYF. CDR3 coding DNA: TGTGCCAGCAGGCCGGATCTAGCCAAAAACATTCAGTACTTC.

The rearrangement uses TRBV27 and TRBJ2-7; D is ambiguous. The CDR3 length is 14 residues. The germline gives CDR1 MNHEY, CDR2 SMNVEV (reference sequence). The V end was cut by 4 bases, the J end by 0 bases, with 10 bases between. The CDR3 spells CASSSVQSSYEQYF. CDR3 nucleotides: TGTGCCAGCAGTTCGGTACAGAGCTCCTACGAGCAGTACTTC.

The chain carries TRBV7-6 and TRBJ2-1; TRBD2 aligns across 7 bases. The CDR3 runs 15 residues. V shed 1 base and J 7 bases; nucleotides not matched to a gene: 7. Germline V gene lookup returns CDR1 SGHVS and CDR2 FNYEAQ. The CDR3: CASSLEASGVNEQFF. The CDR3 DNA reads TGTGCCAGCAGCTTAGAGGCGAGCGGGGTTAATGAGCAGTTCTTC.

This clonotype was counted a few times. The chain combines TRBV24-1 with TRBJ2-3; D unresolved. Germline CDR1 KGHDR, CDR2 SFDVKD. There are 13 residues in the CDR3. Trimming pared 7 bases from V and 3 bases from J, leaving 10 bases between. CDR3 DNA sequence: TGTGCCACCAGCGCGGCCTGGACAGATACGCAGTATTTT. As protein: CATSAAWTDTQYF.